The 30 T cell receptor beta chains below all came from one sample that was sequenced in a study of T cells in Graves' hyperthyroidism and ophthalmopathy. Template material for amplifying TCR beta CDR3 regions consisted of RNA transcripts. TCR CDR3 regions were first amplified by RT-PCR with HTBI primers. One entry per CDR3 protein results from TCRdb running MiXCR on the multiplex PCR reads. Found here are 490,000 or so distinct CDR3 sequences, about 20% of them singletons; the top ten hold 47%. Material: blood. The receptors here all came from a man aged 35-49 years with Graves' ophthalmopathy.

The chain couples TRBV20-1 to TRBJ2-2, with a possible D match to TRBD2 (6 bases). V gave up 1 base and J gave up 8 bases, with 17 bases separating them. Germline loops: CDR1 DFQATT, CDR2 SNEGSKA (reference sequence). The CDR3 consists of 15 residues. This CDR3 reads CSARAGLLGKGELFF. Written as DNA, the CDR3 is TGCAGTGCTAGAGCGGGACTCTTGGGGAAGGGGGAGCTGTTTTTT.

The gene calls are TRBV5-6 and TRBJ2-3; D remains ambiguous. The germline gives CDR1 SGHDT, CDR2 YYEEEE. There are 14 residues in the CDR3. Trimming stripped 0 bases from V and 2 bases from J, with 7 bases between. The CDR3 DNA sequence: TGTGCCAGCAGCTTGGGGCACCACACAGATACGCAGTATTTT. Translated, it gives CASSLGHHTDTQYF. The full variable domain, with the rest looked up from reference TRBV5-6 and TRBJ2-3, is DAGVTQSPTHLIKTRGQQVTLRCSPKSGHDTVSWYQQALGQGPQFIFQYYEEEERQRGNFPDRFSGHQFPNYSSELNVNALLLGDSALYLCASSLGHHTDTQYFGPGTRLTVL.

The chain employs TRBV19 and TRBJ2-2; 7 bases align to TRBD1. Unmatched junction bases numbered 5, after V lost 3 bases and J lost 1 base. CDR3 size: 16 residues. Germline V CDR1 and CDR2: LNHDA, SQIVND (reference sequence). CDR3 sequence (DNA): TGTGCCAGTAGTATTGGTACAGGGGTGAACACCGGGGAGCTGTTTTTT. Protein product: CASSIGTGVNTGELFF.

This clonotype has more than one count but fewer than ten. V usage is TRBV28 and J usage is TRBJ2-2; a possible D gene is TRBD1 (6 bases). The CDR3 runs to 15 residues. V was clipped by 2 bases and J by 3 bases, with 10 bases between them. The germline V gene encodes CDR1 MDHEN and CDR2 SYDVKM. CDR3 DNA sequence: TGTGCCAGCAGTTTACTAGGGGGTTACACCGGGGAGCTGTTTTTT. This sequence encodes CASSLLGGYTGELFF.

This clonotype has ten or more counts. The chain joins TRBV12-3 or TRBV12-4 to TRBJ1-1; no clear D. This CDR3 is 14 amino acids long. V lost 4 bases to trimming and J lost 0 bases, with 9 bases between them. CDR3 protein: CASSYLIMNTEAFF. The CDR3 bases are TGTGCCAGCAGTTATCTCATCATGAACACTGAAGCTTTCTTT.

This clonotype was observed once. The CDR3 DNA reads as TGTGCTAGTGGTTTGGTAGCAGGAAACACCATATATTTT. It is translated as CASGLVAGNTIYF. The chain carries TRBV12-5 and TRBJ1-3; no definite D call. Germline V lookup: CDR1 LGHNT, CDR2 FRNRAP. Trimming removed 0 bases at V and 4 bases at J, with 4 bases between. The CDR3 is 13 amino acids.

In its sample, this clonotype was seen many times. The chain has TRBV2 and TRBJ2-5; a weak D match, TRBD2 (6 bases). The germline V gene encodes CDR1 SNHLY and CDR2 FYNNEI. V was pared by 8 bases and J by 1 base, with 14 bases between. This CDR3 is built from 14 residues. Here the CDR3 reads CASSRAGRQETQYF. CDR3 in DNA: TGTGCCAGCTCTCGGGCGGGACGCCAAGAGACCCAGTACTTC.

The chain is built from TRBV12-3 or TRBV12-4 and TRBJ1-2; D not certain. The CDR3 is 13 residues long. V was shortened by 4 bases and J by 6 bases, with 12 bases between the two germline ends. The CDR3 DNA reads TGTGCCAGCAGTTCTCAGATGGTCGATGGCTACACCTTC. Translated: CASSSQMVDGYTF.

In this sample, this clonotype turned up many times. The chain uses TRBV24-1 and TRBJ2-1; no clear D gene. Germline V gene data show CDR1 as KGHDR and CDR2 as SFDVKD. This CDR3 has 16 residues. Trimming stripped 0 bases from V and 2 bases from J, with 10 bases between. CDR3 loop: CATSDLQAGTYNEQFF. The CDR3 region has the DNA TGTGCCACCAGTGATTTGCAGGCCGGAACCTACAATGAGCAGTTCTTC.

The V gene is TRBV6-1, the J gene TRBJ1-2; D is unclear. The CDR3 length is 11 residues. V gave up 7 bases and J gave up 4 bases, with 7 bases separating them. In germline, CDR1 is MNHNS, CDR2 SASEGT. The CDR3 region has the DNA TGTGCCAGCATGATTTCCTATGGCTACACCTTC. Its translation: CASMISYGYTF.

This clonotype occurred many times. The rearrangement links TRBV12-3 or TRBV12-4 to TRBJ2-1, with 7 bases aligning to TRBD2. The ends lost 2 bases at V and 0 bases at J; junction bases unmatched: 7. This CDR3 has 17 amino acids. The CDR3 DNA follows: TGTGCCAGCAGTTTACCATCTAGCGGCTCCTCCTACAATGAGCAGTTCTTC. The encoded protein is CASSLPSSGSSYNEQFF.

V and J are TRBV6-4 and TRBJ1-2; 9 bases fit TRBD1. CDR1 MRHNA and CDR2 SNTAGT come from the germline V gene. The CDR3 runs 15 residues. V was pared by 7 bases and J by 2 bases, with 8 bases of the junction left unmatched. DNA for the CDR3: TGTGCCAGCACCTTTGACAGGGGGGGAAACTATGGCTACACCTTC. Amino acid sequence: CASTFDRGGNYGYTF.

Many counts were recorded for this clonotype. The chain recombines TRBV27 with TRBJ2-7; 14 nucleotides align to TRBD2. V was clipped by 3 bases and J by 1 base; unmatched bases: 8. Germline CDR1 reads MNHEY; CDR2 reads SMNVEV (reference sequence). The CDR3 loop spans 18 amino acids. The CDR3 bases are TGTGCCAGCAGTTTCCGTGGGACTAGCGGGAGAGCATCCTACGAGCAGTACTTC. This sequence encodes CASSFRGTSGRASYEQYF.

In its sample, this clonotype was seen many times. The rearrangement uses TRBV2 and TRBJ2-1; possibly TRBD2 for D (6 bases). This CDR3 is 12 amino acids long. CDR1 and CDR2 from the germline V gene are SNHLY and FYNNEI. The V gene lost 9 bases and the J gene lost 4 bases, with 10 bases spanning the gap. CDR3 sequence reads: CASSGVYNEQFF. In nucleotides, the CDR3 is TGTGCCAGTAGCGGAGTATACAATGAGCAGTTCTTC.

V usage is TRBV7-2 and J usage is TRBJ2-1, with TRBD2 identical over 10 bases. The CDR3 loop spans 14 amino acids. Germline V gives CDR1 SGHTA, CDR2 FQGNSA. After removal of 5 bases from V and 8 bases from J, the junction contained 6 bases not matched to a gene. DNA for the CDR3: TGTGCCAGCAGCCAGAGCGGGGGGGAAGATGAGCAGTTCTTC. This sequence encodes CASSQSGGEDEQFF.

The chain has TRBV12-3 or TRBV12-4 and TRBJ2-3; 14 positions agree with TRBD2. Trimming at V came to 6 bases and at J to 1 base, leaving 6 bases not matched to a gene. The CDR3 covers 17 residues. The CDR3 coding sequence is TGTGCCAGCAGCCCGCTGGGACTAGCGGGAGGCACAGATACGCAGTATTTT. The encoded protein is CASSPLGLAGGTDTQYF.

This clonotype was picked up many times. V usage is TRBV12-3 or TRBV12-4 and J usage is TRBJ1-3; no definite D call. The CDR3 is 13 amino acids. The ends were cut back, 5 bases at V and 0 bases at J, with 5 bases in the middle. Here the CDR3 reads CASSPGSGNTIYF. The DNA of the CDR3 is TGTGCCAGCAGTCCAGGCTCTGGAAACACCATATATTTT.

The CDR3 loop is CASSSLTGPGSLNYGYTF. The CDR3 DNA is TGTGCCAGCAGTTCCCTGACAGGCCCAGGAAGCCTTAACTATGGCTACACCTTC. V and J are TRBV6-5 and TRBJ1-2, with a possible D match to TRBD1 (6 bases). Trimming removed 4 bases from V and 1 base from J, with 22 bases in between. This CDR3 has 18 amino acids. Germline CDR1 and CDR2: MNHEY and SVGAGI.

In this sample, this clonotype turned up many times. The V call is TRBV5-1, the J call TRBJ2-7, with 8 bases identical to TRBD1. The V gene end was trimmed by 4 bases and the J gene end by 3 bases; junction bases not matched to a gene: 6. CDR1 and CDR2 from the germline V gene are SGHRS and YFSETQ. This CDR3 contains 14 residues. CDR3 sequence (DNA): TGCGCCAGCAGCGAGGGACAGGCGGTCTACGAGCAGTACTTC. Protein: CASSEGQAVYEQYF.

This clonotype was counted at least ten times. This chain links TRBV20-1 with TRBJ2-3; 10 bases align to TRBD2. The CDR3 has 15 residues. The junction had 9 bases not matched to a gene; V was cut back by 5 bases and J by 4 bases. The germline gives CDR1 DFQATT, CDR2 SNEGSKA (reference sequence). CDR3 loop: CSAGASGGGADTQYF. The CDR3 DNA reads as TGCAGTGCTGGAGCTAGCGGGGGTGGGGCAGATACGCAGTATTTT.

CDR3 nucleotide sequence: TGTGCCAGCAGCCGACCGGAGCTACGGACCTACGAGCAGTACTTC. The encoded protein is CASSRPELRTYEQYF. The chain combines TRBV6-1 with TRBJ2-7; no firm D call. CDR1 and CDR2 (germline): MNHNS, SASEGT. The CDR3 is 15 residues long. Trimming cost V 6 bases and J 2 bases, with 17 bases left between them.

This rearrangement joins TRBV5-1 to TRBJ2-6, with 10 bases identical to TRBD1. V was pared by 2 bases and J by 2 bases, with 4 bases of the junction left unmatched. The CDR3 spans 17 residues. The germline V gene has CDR1 SGHRS and CDR2 YFSETQ. The CDR3 loop reads CASSFGQGVTGANVLTF. CDR3 sequence (DNA): TGCGCCAGCAGCTTCGGACAGGGGGTAACTGGGGCCAACGTCCTGACTTTC.

This clonotype was seen just once. The gene calls are TRBV7-2 and TRBJ2-5; 7 bases are shared with TRBD2. Germline CDR1 reads SGHTA; CDR2 reads FQGNSA. The CDR3 covers 16 residues. V dropped 2 bases and J dropped 1; count of bases not matched to a gene: 7. The CDR3 region has the DNA TGTGCCAGCAGCTTACATCCTTGGGAGGGCCAAGAGACCCAGTACTTC. Translation: CASSLHPWEGQETQYF.

The chain couples TRBV27 to TRBJ2-4, with D perhaps matching TRBD2 (5 bases). The germline V gene encodes CDR1 MNHEY and CDR2 SMNVEV (reference sequence). The CDR3 loop spans 14 amino acids. V lost 0 bases and J lost 7, with 10 bases in between. CDR3 in amino acids: CASSLSKRVNIQYF. CDR3 sequence (DNA): TGTGCCAGCAGTTTATCGAAGAGGGTGAACATTCAGTACTTC.

The chain uses TRBV7-2 and TRBJ1-1; D is unclear. Per the germline V gene, CDR1 is SGHTA and CDR2 is FQGNSA. CDR3 length equals 13 residues. V lost 7 bases to trimming and J lost 14 bases, with 23 bases between them. The CDR3 region has the DNA TGTGCCAGCACCCTAGCGAGGCCGGGCGGGAGGTTCTTT. Residues: CASTLARPGGRFF.

The chain joins TRBV20-1 to TRBJ2-1; 15 nucleotides align to TRBD2. The CDR3 sequence is 16 residues long. V trimming: 8 bases; J trimming: 8 bases; junction bases outside the gene matches: 13. CDR1 and CDR2 from the germline V gene are DFQATT and SNEGSKA (reference sequence). The CDR3 nucleotides read TGCAGTCCCCGGACTAGCGGGAGGGCCCGGATGTATGAGCAGTTCTTC. It specifies CSPRTSGRARMYEQFF.

There are a few counts of this clonotype. This chain uses TRBV6-5 with TRBJ2-7, with D possibly being TRBD2 (9 bases). The CDR3 runs to 17 residues. Germline V gene data show CDR1 as MNHEY and CDR2 as SVGAGI. V was cut by 0 bases and J by 7 bases, with 22 bases left in between. In nucleotides, the CDR3 is TGTGCCAGCAGTTACTCGACGAAGGGACAGGCGGGAGGGGAGCAGTACTTC. Encoded protein: CASSYSTKGQAGGEQYF.

This clonotype was seen a few times. The rearrangement joins TRBV2 to TRBJ1-4; no firm D call. V gave up 5 bases and J gave up 5 bases, with 3 bases separating them. The germline V gene has CDR1 SNHLY and CDR2 FYNNEI. The CDR3 extends over 11 amino acids. The DNA for the CDR3 is TGTGCCAGCAGTTACAATGAAAAACTGTTTTTT. It encodes CASSYNEKLFF.

V usage is TRBV30 and J usage is TRBJ2-1; TRBD2 is a possible D gene (6 bases). Germline assignment: CDR1 GTSNPN and CDR2 SVGIG (reference sequence). Trimming stripped 0 bases from V and 10 bases from J, with 13 bases between. The CDR3 extends over 13 amino acids. The CDR3 bases are TGTGCCTGGAGTGTAAGTGGGGGGTCGGAGCAGTTCTTC. The encoded protein is CAWSVSGGSEQFF.

This rearrangement joins TRBV6-1 to TRBJ2-7; 7 bases are a match to TRBD2. The CDR3 length is 15 residues. V dropped 7 bases and J dropped 0; count of bases not matched to a gene: 9. The V gene's germline CDR1 is MNHNS and CDR2 SASEGT. In DNA, the CDR3 is TGTGCCAGCATCAATGGGGACTACCGCTCCTACGAGCAGTACTTC. It yields the protein CASINGDYRSYEQYF.